Each of the 10 T cell receptor beta chains below was sequenced from the same sample in a study of cytomegalovirus exposure and HLA in healthy donors. PCR was performed using 60 Vbeta and 13 Jbeta primers. Method: immunoSEQ multiplex PCR; TCRdb's copy keeps in-frame clones and lacks some. Among 140,000 to 150,000 clones, 60% to 85% were seen once, and the ten largest hold less than 2%. Sequenced: PBMCs. The receptors shown here come from a man aged 35 to 55 in good health and CMV-seronegative.

The J gene is TRBJ2-7, the V gene TRBV6-1; TRBD1 matches 7 bases. This CDR3 is 14 amino acids long. V lost 5 bases to trimming and J lost 2 bases; unmatched junction nucleotides: 6. Germline V gene sequence: CDR1 MNHNS, CDR2 SASEGT. The CDR3 DNA reads TGTGCCAGCAGTCTACAGGGGTTAACCTACGAGCAGTACTTC. This encodes CASSLQGLTYEQYF.

This clone was recorded a few times. The chain carries TRBV6-1 and TRBJ1-5, with TRBD1 identical over 9 bases. The ends lost 7 bases at V and 4 bases at J; junction bases unmatched: 2. The CDR3 sequence is 13 residues long. Germline-derived CDR1 and CDR2 are MNHNS and SASEGT. CDR3 in amino acids: CASTGQGNQPQHF. CDR3 coding DNA: TGTGCCAGCACAGGACAGGGGAATCAGCCCCAGCATTTT.

V is TRBV28 and J is TRBJ1-6; D unclear. CDR3 length: 14 residues. Germline V gives CDR1 MDHEN, CDR2 SYDVKM. Trimming took off 8 bases at V and 2 bases at J, with 10 bases between the two ends. The CDR3 sequence is CASGGRAYNSPLHF. CDR3 coding DNA: TGTGCCAGCGGAGGGAGGGCCTATAATTCACCCCTCCACTTT.

This rearrangement joins TRBV28 to TRBJ2-7; 8 positions match TRBD2. CDR1 is MDHEN, CDR2 SYDVKM, per germline. The V segment lost 6 bases and the J segment 2 bases; nucleotides outside the gene matches: 6. This CDR3 is 14 amino acids long. CDR3 protein: CASSLAGSAYEQYF. Written as DNA, the CDR3 is TGTGCCAGCAGCTTAGCGGGAAGTGCCTACGAGCAGTACTTC.

This clone was picked up a small number of times. The chain is built from TRBV6-5 and TRBJ1-5; D is unclear. V shed 0 bases and J shed 2 bases, with 8 bases lying between them. CDR3 length: 15 amino acids. The germline CDR1 and CDR2 sequences are MNHEY and SVGAGI. The CDR3 DNA reads as TGTGCCAGCAGTTACTCTGGCGGGGGCAATCAGCCCCAGCATTTT. This encodes CASSYSGGGNQPQHF.

The chain joins TRBV5-6 to TRBJ1-1, with a possible D match to TRBD1 (6 bases). CDR1 SGHDT and CDR2 YYEEEE come from the germline V gene. CDR3 length equals 17 residues. V shed 0 bases and J shed 1 base, with 16 bases lying between them. The CDR3 DNA follows: TGTGCCAGCAGCTTGGGGCAGGGGCTACGGGGGAACACTGAAGCTTTCTTT. This sequence encodes CASSLGQGLRGNTEAFF.

CDR3 nucleotide sequence: TGTGCCAGCAGTATTCGACTAGTCAGGTCCTACGAGCAGTACTTC. As protein: CASSIRLVRSYEQYF. The chain uses TRBV27 and TRBJ2-7; D perhaps matches TRBD2 (6 bases). V lost 5 bases and J lost 1, with 15 bases in between. Looked up from germline, CDR1 is MNHEY and CDR2 is SMNVEV (reference sequence). This CDR3 region has 15 residues.

This clone occurred once. This chain uses TRBV28 with TRBJ2-1, with D perhaps TRBD2 (5 bases). V shed 5 bases and J shed 0 bases, with 11 bases lying between them. The length of the CDR3 is 15 residues. Germline CDR1 and CDR2: MDHEN and SYDVKM. DNA of the CDR3: TGTGCCAGCAGTAAGAGCGGCTACTCCTACAATGAGCAGTTCTTC. Amino acid sequence: CASSKSGYSYNEQFF.

V is TRBV4-2 and J is TRBJ2-2; the match to TRBD2 covers 8 bases. Unmatched junction bases numbered 12, after V lost 3 bases and J lost 0 bases. The CDR3 extends over 19 amino acids. In germline, CDR1 is LGHNA, CDR2 YNFKEQ. The CDR3 region has the DNA TGTGCCAGCAGCCACCACGCCCCTACTAGCGGTACGAACACCGGGGAGCTGTTTTTT. Translation: CASSHHAPTSGTNTGELFF.

In its sample, this clone was seen once. This sequence joins TRBV7-3 and TRBJ1-2; 10 bases match TRBD1. The length of the CDR3 is 15 residues. J was trimmed by 10 bases and V by 6 bases; bases with no gene match: 14. The V gene's germline CDR1 is SGHTA and CDR2 FQGTGA. The CDR3 sequence: CASSRAGGTGAYYTF. The CDR3 DNA is TGTGCCAGCAGTAGGGCTGGCGGGACAGGGGCATACTACACCTTC.